These 5 T cell receptor beta chains originate from one sample sequenced in a study of blood T cell repertoires in COVID-19. Assay: immunoSEQ multiplex PCR; the TCRdb copy retains only in-frame clones and omits some. The sample records more than 100,000 clones, about 88% being singletons. Sequencing input: peripheral blood. Receptor source: a woman of 80 years or more with acute or convalescent COVID-19.

V gene TRBV5-6 combines with J gene TRBJ1-3, with TRBD1 matching over 7 bases. CDR3 length: 14 residues. CDR1 and CDR2 from the germline V gene are SGHDT and YYEEEE. V lost 4 bases and J lost 4; bases outside the gene matches: 5. Written as DNA, the CDR3 is TGTGCCAGCAGCCACAGGGGTTACGGAAACACCATATATTTT. Its translation is CASSHRGYGNTIYF.

This clone was seen only once. The chain uses TRBV12-5 and TRBJ2-5; 9 nucleotides match TRBD1. This CDR3 has 13 amino acids. The V and J ends lost 5 bases and 5 bases, in that order; junction bases with no gene match: 3. Per the germline V gene, CDR1 is LGHNT and CDR2 is FRNRAP. The CDR3: CASGHGQGETQYF. The CDR3 nucleotides are TGTGCTAGTGGTCATGGACAGGGGGAGACCCAGTACTTC.

The chain has TRBV7-2 and TRBJ2-7; 7 nucleotides match TRBD1. V was clipped by 1 base and J by 2 bases; unmatched bases: 2. This CDR3 comprises 14 residues. Germline assignment: CDR1 SGHTA and CDR2 FQGNSA. The CDR3 spells CASSLGGQPYEQYF. The CDR3 nucleotides are TGTGCCAGCAGCTTAGGGGGACAGCCCTACGAGCAGTACTTC. The full variable domain, with the rest looked up from reference TRBV7-2 and TRBJ2-7, is GAGVSQSPSNKVTEKGKDVELRCDPISGHTALYWYRQSLGQGLEFLIYFQGNSAPDKSGLPSDRFSAERTGGSVSTLTIQRTQQEDSAVYLCASSLGGQPYEQYFGPGTRLTVT.

V and J are TRBV6-6 and TRBJ2-1; D may be TRBD2 (5 bases). V shed 2 bases and J shed 8 bases, with 13 bases lying between them. This CDR3 spans 14 amino acids. CDR1 and CDR2 from the germline V gene are MNHNY and SVGAGI (reference sequence). This CDR3 reads CASSYARALDEQFF. In DNA form, the CDR3 reads TGTGCCAGCAGTTACGCGAGGGCCCTGGATGAGCAGTTCTTC.

The rearrangement links TRBV7-8 to TRBJ1-3, with 8 bases aligning to TRBD1. V shed 6 bases, J shed 0 bases, and the junction held 7 bases outside the gene matches. This CDR3 is 16 amino acids long. Per the germline V gene, CDR1 is SGHVS and CDR2 is FQNEAQ. CDR3 in DNA: TGTGCCAGCAGTGCAGGGGGCGCCAGCTCTGGAAACACCATATATTTT. Its translation is CASSAGGASSGNTIYF.